The next 26 T cell receptor beta chains were all read from a single sample in a study of T cell responses to AZD1222 COVID-19 vaccine. The repertoire was sequenced with immunoSEQ multiplex PCR; TCRdb's copy has only in-frame clones and lacks some. The sample consists of around 180,000 clones, just over 85% of them appearing once. Specimen: peripheral blood, collected on day 0 of AZD1222 vaccination. The receptors originated from an adult in good health.

The rearrangement links TRBV11-2 to TRBJ1-6; D is perhaps TRBD1 (6 bases). The germline V gene encodes CDR1 SGHAT and CDR2 FQNNGV. The ends were cut back, 3 bases at V and 6 bases at J, with 9 bases in the middle. This CDR3 contains 14 residues. CDR3 DNA sequence: TGTGCCAGCAGCTTTGGACAGCTTAATTCACCCCTCCACTTT. Its translation: CASSFGQLNSPLHF. The entire variable domain, with the rest obtained from reference TRBV11-2 and TRBJ1-6, is as follows: EAGVAQSPRYKIIEKRQSVAFWCNPISGHATLYWYQQILGQGPKLLIQFQNNGVVDDSQLPKDRFSAERLKGVDSTLKIQPAKLEDSAVYLCASSFGQLNSPLHFGNGTRLTVT.

The rearrangement links TRBV29-1 to TRBJ1-1; D not resolved. Trimming cost V 3 bases and J 2 bases, with 7 bases left between them. The germline V gene encodes CDR1 SQVTM and CDR2 ANQGSEA. The CDR3 runs to 12 residues. Here the CDR3 DNA reads TGCAGCGTTGATTGGGCCAACACTGAAGCTTTCTTT. Translation gives CSVDWANTEAFF.

This clone turned up a few times. This chain connects TRBV2 to TRBJ1-1; no definite D call. V lost 6 bases and J lost 4, with 15 bases in between. CDR3 length equals 14 residues. The germline V gene has CDR1 SNHLY and CDR2 FYNNEI. In DNA form, the CDR3 reads TGTGCCAGCAGGTTCTCTACCAGGATCACTGAAGCTTTCTTT. Translated: CASRFSTRITEAFF.

V is TRBV11-2 and J is TRBJ1-4, with 8 nucleotides matching TRBD1. V was pared by 6 bases and J by 6 bases, with 6 bases of the junction left unmatched. The CDR3 covers 14 residues. Germline V gives CDR1 SGHAT, CDR2 FQNNGV. CDR3 in amino acids: CASSPGQGHEKLFF. CDR3 bases: TGTGCCAGCAGTCCAGGACAGGGCCATGAAAAACTGTTTTTT.

The chain couples TRBV7-9 to TRBJ2-7; 10 positions agree with TRBD2. The CDR3 spans 14 residues. Germline V gene sequence: CDR1 SEHNR, CDR2 FQNEAQ (reference sequence). Trimming cost V 3 bases and J 4 bases; bases outside gene matches: 3. CDR3 coding DNA: TGTGCCAGCAGCTTTAGCGGGGGGACGTACGAGCAGTACTTC. Its translation is CASSFSGGTYEQYF. The whole variable domain, filled in from reference TRBV7-9 and TRBJ2-7, reads DTGVSQNPRHKITKRGQNVTFRCDPISEHNRLYWYRQTLGQGPEFLTYFQNEAQLEKSRLLSDRFSAERPKGSFSTLEIQRTEQGDSAMYLCASSFSGGTYEQYFGPGTRLTVT.

V is TRBV6-6 and J is TRBJ1-6; D might be TRBD1 (6 bases). V was clipped by 8 bases and J by 7 bases, with 15 bases between them. CDR3 length equals 14 residues. Germline CDR1 reads MNHNY; CDR2 reads SVGAGI (reference sequence). In DNA, the CDR3 is TGTGCCAGCGTCGGTGACAGGAAGAATTCACCCCTCCACTTT. This gives the protein CASVGDRKNSPLHF.

The chain recombines TRBV3-1 (or the pseudogene TRBV3-2) with TRBJ2-5; D is tentatively TRBD1 or TRBD2 (5 bases each). Per germline, CDR1 LGHDT and CDR2 YNNKEL (reference sequence). The V end was cut by 7 bases, the J end by 7 bases, with 16 bases between. The CDR3 runs 13 residues. CDR3: CASTPGTMGTQYF. In DNA, the CDR3 is TGTGCCAGCACACCCGGGACGATGGGGACCCAGTACTTC.

The sample holds one count of this clone. The chain employs TRBV7-8 and TRBJ2-2; D ambiguous. V was pared by 4 bases and J by 4 bases, with 19 bases between. The CDR3 extends over 17 amino acids. Looked up from germline, CDR1 is SGHVS and CDR2 is FQNEAQ. The chain's CDR3 is CASSSHRTDSATGELFF. CDR3 nucleotides: TGTGCCAGCAGCTCCCATCGGACGGATTCGGCCACCGGGGAGCTGTTTTTT.

The rearrangement links TRBV7-2 to TRBJ2-1, with 8 bases matching TRBD2. The CDR3 has 15 amino acids. The V gene's germline CDR1 is SGHTA and CDR2 FQGNSA. The V and J ends lost 5 bases and 3 bases, in that order; junction bases with no gene match: 6. DNA of the CDR3: TGTGCCAGCAGCGCGGGACTAGGGGTCTACAATGAGCAGTTCTTC. Amino acids: CASSAGLGVYNEQFF.

The chain uses TRBV9 and TRBJ2-6; D call uncertain. V lost 6 bases and J 0 bases, leaving 7 bases between the germline ends. Germline loops: CDR1 SGDLS, CDR2 YYNGEE. CDR3 length equals 14 residues. DNA for the CDR3: TGTGCCAGCACCCCCGGCTCTGGGGCCAACGTCCTGACTTTC. Protein sequence: CASTPGSGANVLTF.

J is TRBJ2-2 and V is TRBV7-6, with 9 bases identical to TRBD1. This CDR3 contains 16 residues. Trimming at V came to 5 bases and at J to 0 bases, leaving 4 bases not matched to a gene. Germline loops: CDR1 SGHVS, CDR2 FNYEAQ. The CDR3, as DNA: TGTGCCAGCAGCCTGGGGACAGGGCCGAACACCGGGGAGCTGTTTTTT. Its translation: CASSLGTGPNTGELFF.

This clone has only a few counts. Other DNA sequences of this sample code for an identical CDR3. This chain joins TRBV19 and TRBJ2-3; 9 bases agree with TRBD1. CDR1 and CDR2 from the germline V gene are LNHDA and SQIVND (reference sequence). The junction had 4 bases not matched to a gene; V was cut back by 5 bases and J by 1 base. This CDR3 comprises 15 residues. CDR3: CASSPWDRGTDTQYF. DNA of the CDR3: TGTGCCAGTAGTCCCTGGGACAGGGGCACAGATACGCAGTATTTT.

This clone was detected only a few times. V usage is TRBV18 and J usage is TRBJ1-4, with D uncertain. The CDR3 contains 14 residues. V lost 4 bases and J 5 bases, leaving 11 bases between the germline ends. The germline V gene has CDR1 KGHSH and CDR2 LQKENI. The CDR3 nucleotides read TGTGCCAGCTCACAAACCTGGCGGAATGAAAAACTGTTTTTT. Its translation: CASSQTWRNEKLFF.

The chain has TRBV4-1 and TRBJ2-7, with D hard to call. V lost 2 bases and J lost 0, with 14 bases in between. This CDR3 is built from 16 residues. Looked up from germline, CDR1 is MGHRA and CDR2 is YSYEKL. The CDR3 loop is CASSQLVSVPSYEQYF. In nucleotides, the CDR3 is TGCGCCAGCAGCCAACTTGTCTCGGTCCCCTCCTACGAGCAGTACTTC.

The chain carries TRBV6-5 and TRBJ1-1; D unresolved. With 4 bases removed from V and 1 base from J, the gap between germline ends came to 7 bases. The CDR3 is 13 residues long. Germline-derived CDR1 and CDR2 are MNHEY and SVGAGI. The CDR3 region is CASSWKGNTEAFF. The CDR3 DNA follows: TGTGCCAGCAGTTGGAAGGGGAACACTGAAGCTTTCTTT.

V usage is TRBV4-2 and J usage is TRBJ2-3, with 10 bases lining up with TRBD1. This CDR3 is built from 15 residues. Germline V gives CDR1 LGHNA, CDR2 YNFKEQ. After removal of 4 bases from V and 5 bases from J, the junction contained 6 bases not matched to a gene. Here the CDR3 reads CASSLTGTGEDTQYF. The CDR3 nucleotides are TGTGCCAGCAGCCTGACCGGGACAGGGGAAGATACGCAGTATTTT.

CDR3 loop: CASSQGWGDPEAFF. The CDR3 DNA is TGTGCCAGCAGCCAAGGGTGGGGGGACCCTGAAGCTTTCTTT. The chain uses TRBV3-1 (or the pseudogene TRBV3-2) and TRBJ1-1; TRBD1 might be the D (5 bases). CDR1 is LGHDT and CDR2 is YNNKEL in the germline V gene (reference sequence). The ends were cut back, 1 base at V and 6 bases at J, with 12 bases in the middle. The CDR3 runs 14 residues.

The rearrangement joins TRBV7-2 to TRBJ2-4, with a tentative D call TRBD1 (6 bases). There are 15 residues in the CDR3. V was trimmed by 1 base and J by 6 bases, leaving 13 bases between them. The germline V gene encodes CDR1 SGHTA and CDR2 FQGNSA. CDR3 sequence (DNA): TGTGCCAGCAGCTTAGGCGGCGACAGGAGAAACATTCAGTACTTC. Translating it yields CASSLGGDRRNIQYF.

The chain couples TRBV12-5 to TRBJ2-2, with D maybe TRBD2 (7 bases). This CDR3 is 17 amino acids long. Per germline, CDR1 LGHNT and CDR2 FRNRAP. Trimming stripped 2 bases from V and 6 bases from J, with 19 bases between. CDR3 residues: CASGLTGLGGVSGELFF. In nucleotides, the CDR3 is TGTGCTAGTGGTTTGACCGGACTAGGGGGTGTATCCGGGGAGCTGTTTTTT.

The chain is built from TRBV15 and TRBJ2-1, with D unresolved. In germline, CDR1 is LNHNV, CDR2 YYDKDF (reference sequence). The germline V and J ends were trimmed by 0 bases and 9 bases, with 9 bases remaining between them. The CDR3 length is 13 residues. Here the CDR3 reads CATSRDYEAEQFF. The CDR3 DNA follows: TGTGCCACCAGCAGAGATTATGAGGCTGAGCAGTTCTTC.

This chain uses TRBV6-4 with TRBJ2-3, with 9 bases aligning to TRBD2. Germline V lookup: CDR1 MRHNA, CDR2 SNTAGT. The CDR3 has 14 amino acids. Unmatched junction bases numbered 8, after V lost 5 bases and J lost 8 bases. Here the CDR3 DNA reads TGTGCCAGCAGTCCCGGGACTAGCAGCGGTACGCAGTATTTT. It yields the protein CASSPGTSSGTQYF.

The chain has TRBV30 and TRBJ1-1; D possibly corresponds to TRBD1 (6 bases). The CDR3 runs 16 residues. Germline V gene data show CDR1 as GTSNPN and CDR2 as SVGIG (reference sequence). Trimming stripped 2 bases from V and 3 bases from J, with 19 bases between. CDR3 nucleotide sequence: TGTGCCTGGAGTAGGTGGGGGGGGCAGGGCGACACTGAAGCTTTCTTT. It is translated as CAWSRWGGQGDTEAFF.

This sequence joins TRBV5-1 and TRBJ2-5; the match to TRBD1 covers 8 bases. CDR1 and CDR2 from the germline V gene are SGHRS and YFSETQ. J gave up 1 base and V 4 bases, and 9 bases lay outside the gene matches. The CDR3 consists of 16 residues. The DNA for the CDR3 is TGCGCCAGCAGCCTAAGGGGACAGGCGGCCCAAGAGACCCAGTACTTC. It specifies CASSLRGQAAQETQYF.

The J gene is TRBJ1-5, the V gene TRBV30; TRBD1 agrees at 7 bases. This CDR3 has 14 amino acids. CDR1 and CDR2 from the germline V gene are GTSNPN and SVGIG (reference sequence). The trim removed 4 bases at V and 5 bases at J, leaving 8 bases unmatched. The CDR3, as DNA: TGTGCCTGGAACCCACAGGGGTTTGATCAGCCCCAGCATTTT. Translating it yields CAWNPQGFDQPQHF. Full variable domain (remainder filled in from reference TRBV30 and TRBJ1-5): SQTIHQWPATLVQPVGSPLSLECTVEGTSNPNLYWYRQAAGRGLQLLFYSVGIGQISSEVPQNLSASRPQDRQFILSSKKLLLSDSGFYLCAWNPQGFDQPQHFGDGTRLSIL.

This rearrangement joins TRBV30 to TRBJ1-2; 10 nucleotides agree with TRBD1. Trimming took 0 bases from V and 4 from J; bases not matched to a gene: 2. Germline CDR1 and CDR2: GTSNPN and SVGIG (reference sequence). The CDR3 runs 14 residues. The CDR3 reads CAWSVGTGVYGYTF. For the CDR3, the DNA is TGTGCCTGGAGTGTGGGGACAGGGGTCTATGGCTACACCTTC.

This clone was detected only once. The V call is TRBV15, the J call TRBJ2-6; D uncertain. Germline CDR1 reads LNHNV; CDR2 reads YYDKDF (reference sequence). This CDR3 is 15 amino acids long. V lost 5 bases and J 0 bases, leaving 8 bases between the germline ends. In DNA form, the CDR3 reads TGTGCCACCAGCGAAGAAGACTCTGGGGCCAACGTCCTGACTTTC. Translation gives CATSEEDSGANVLTF.